The 26 T cell receptor beta chains presented below share a single source sample, sequenced in a study of blood T cell repertoires in COVID-19. Assay: immunoSEQ multiplex PCR; the TCRdb copy retains only in-frame clones and omits some. The sample contains roughly 250,000 clones, about 80% of which appear only once. Sequencing was carried out using peripheral blood. Source of these receptors: a human donor in a cohort sampled during active COVID-19.

This clone showed up just once. V gene TRBV9 combines with J gene TRBJ2-5, with no clear D. This CDR3 has 14 amino acids. V was clipped by 0 bases and J by 7 bases, with 13 bases between them. Germline V lookup: CDR1 SGDLS, CDR2 YYNGEE. This CDR3 is CASSVDFGAGTQYF. CDR3 nucleotide sequence: TGTGCCAGCAGCGTAGATTTTGGAGCTGGGACCCAGTACTTC.

This chain links TRBV7-8 with TRBJ1-2; no firm D call. The CDR3 runs 14 residues. V was pared by 2 bases and J by 6 bases, with 13 bases between. The germline V gene encodes CDR1 SGHVS and CDR2 FQNEAQ. The CDR3 sequence is CASSLIIAGDGYTF. As DNA, the CDR3 is TGTGCCAGCAGCTTAATTATCGCCGGAGATGGCTACACCTTC.

This chain connects TRBV10-2 to TRBJ2-7; D gene unclear. This CDR3 has 13 amino acids. The germline V and J ends were trimmed by 5 bases and 3 bases, with 11 bases remaining between them. Looked up from germline, CDR1 is WSHSY and CDR2 is SAAADI. CDR3 bases: TGCGCCAGCAGTTCACACCGTTTCTACGAGCAGTACTTC. Residues: CASSSHRFYEQYF.

As regards this clone: Other DNA sequences in this sample translate to the same CDR3. The chain uses TRBV18 and TRBJ2-2; no reliable D call. CDR3 length: 14 residues. V shed 6 bases and J shed 1 base, with 9 bases lying between them. Germline-derived CDR1 and CDR2 are KGHSH and LQKENI. The CDR3 sequence: CASSPGGNTGELFF. The CDR3 DNA reads as TGTGCCAGCTCCCCCGGCGGGAACACCGGGGAGCTGTTTTTT.

The chain uses TRBV6-5 and TRBJ2-5; D gene ambiguous. The CDR3 loop spans 12 amino acids. The V end lost 6 bases, the J end lost 4 bases, and 9 bases lay between the germline ends. Germline CDR1 and CDR2: MNHEY and SVGAGI. DNA for the CDR3: TGTGCCAGCAGACGAACTGGAGAGACCCAGTACTTC. Translation gives CASRRTGETQYF.

Points on this clone: This clone may be a read error of a much larger clone one base away. The chain employs TRBV6-5 and TRBJ1-5; D might be TRBD1 (5 bases). V lost 7 bases and J 9 bases, leaving 19 bases between the germline ends. This CDR3 spans 14 amino acids. The germline V gene has CDR1 MNHEY and CDR2 SVGAGI. The CDR3 nucleotides are TGTGCCAGCACCACGAGCAGGGTAACGTCGCCCCAGCATTTT. Its protein is CASTTSRVTSPQHF.

CDR3 region: CASSPGTGFSSGTEAFF. The DNA for the CDR3 is TGCGCCAGCAGCCCAGGGACAGGGTTTTCGTCAGGCACTGAAGCTTTCTTT. This chain joins TRBV4-1 and TRBJ1-1, with 9 positions matching TRBD1. CDR1 and CDR2 from the germline V gene are MGHRA and YSYEKL. The V and J ends lost 4 bases and 4 bases, in that order; junction bases with no gene match: 13. The CDR3 length is 17 residues.

This sequence joins TRBV5-1 and TRBJ1-1, with D unclear. The CDR3 totals 14 residues. Between the trimmed V and J ends, which lost 0 bases and 3 bases, there was a span of 9 bases. Germline V gene data show CDR1 as SGHRS and CDR2 as YFSETQ. The CDR3 DNA follows: TGCGCCAGCAGCTTGGGAAAGAGGGACACTGAAGCTTTCTTT. Encoded protein: CASSLGKRDTEAFF.

The rearrangement uses TRBV13 and TRBJ2-1, with 8 bases lining up with TRBD1. The CDR3 extends over 17 amino acids. Looked up from germline, CDR1 is PRHDT and CDR2 is FYEKMQ (reference sequence). V dropped 5 bases and J dropped 0; count of bases not matched to a gene: 9. CDR3 amino acids: CASSTSPGTGSYNEQFF. In nucleotides, the CDR3 is TGTGCCAGCAGCACAAGCCCCGGGACAGGCTCCTACAATGAGCAGTTCTTC. The entire variable domain, with the rest obtained from reference TRBV13 and TRBJ2-1, is as follows: AAGVIQSPRHLIKEKRETATLKCYPIPRHDTVYWYQQGPGQDPQFLISFYEKMQSDKGSIPDRFSAQQFSDYHSELNMSSLELGDSALYFCASSTSPGTGSYNEQFFGPGTRLTVL.

This rearrangement joins TRBV27 to TRBJ1-1, with TRBD1 matching 9 bases. The CDR3 has 15 residues. The V gene's germline CDR1 is MNHEY and CDR2 SMNVEV (reference sequence). Unmatched junction bases numbered 6, after V lost 5 bases and J lost 2 bases. CDR3 in DNA: TGTGCCAGCAGTGGAAGGGACAGGGCTAACACTGAAGCTTTCTTT. It is translated as CASSGRDRANTEAFF.

The DNA for the CDR3 is TGTGCCAGCAGTGACCCGGGGTGGGGATCCACAGATACGCAGTATTTT. This codes for CASSDPGWGSTDTQYF. V is TRBV2 and J is TRBJ2-3; weak D call: TRBD2 (5 bases). The germline V gene encodes CDR1 SNHLY and CDR2 FYNNEI. There are 16 residues in the CDR3. Trimming stripped 3 bases from V and 2 bases from J, with 15 bases between.

The genes are TRBV5-1 and TRBJ2-7, with 8 bases that match TRBD1. The CDR3 runs to 15 residues. With V trimmed by 0 bases and J by 4 bases, 6 bases remained unmatched. The germline CDR1 and CDR2 sequences are SGHRS and YFSETQ. The chain's CDR3 is CASSLGRTGSYEQYF. CDR3 in DNA: TGCGCCAGCAGCTTGGGTCGGACAGGGAGTTACGAGCAGTACTTC.

The CDR3 DNA reads as TGTGCCAGCAGCTTAGGTGGACAGGGGGCTGGAGAGCAGTACTTC. Residues: CASSLGGQGAGEQYF. The V gene is TRBV11-3, the J gene TRBJ2-7, with 11 nucleotides matching TRBD1. Per germline, CDR1 SGHNT and CDR2 YENEEA. The CDR3 is 15 amino acids. V shed 1 base, J shed 7 bases, and the junction held 6 bases outside the gene matches.

The rearrangement links TRBV18 to TRBJ2-5; D might be TRBD1 (6 bases). CDR3 size: 14 residues. In germline, CDR1 is KGHSH, CDR2 LQKENI. Trimming removed 4 bases at V and 5 bases at J, with 14 bases between. CDR3 nucleotide sequence: TGTGCCAGCTCACAAACAGGGAAGTTGGAGACCCAGTACTTC. Protein sequence: CASSQTGKLETQYF.

The genes are TRBV7-8 and TRBJ2-7, with 9 bases identical to TRBD1. This CDR3 contains 16 residues. Germline trimming cut 4 bases from V and 3 bases from J; bases unmatched to any gene: 10. Germline assignment: CDR1 SGHVS and CDR2 FQNEAQ. CDR3 bases: TGTGCCAGCAGCTCGATTTCAGTGGACAGGGGCTACGAGCAGTACTTC. Protein sequence: CASSSISVDRGYEQYF. The full variable domain, with the rest looked up from reference TRBV7-8 and TRBJ2-7, is GAGVSQSPRYKVAKRGQDVALRCDPISGHVSLFWYQQALGQGPEFLTYFQNEAQLDKSGLPSDRFFAERPEGSVSTLKIQRTQQEDSAVYLCASSSISVDRGYEQYFGPGTRLTVT.

The V call is TRBV28, the J call TRBJ2-4, with D perhaps matching TRBD1 (6 bases). Trimming stripped 5 bases from V and 7 bases from J, with 15 bases between. Germline CDR1 and CDR2: MDHEN and SYDVKM. The CDR3 has 14 amino acids. DNA for the CDR3: TGTGCCAGCAGTCCAACAGGGACGGGGAACATTCAGTACTTC. Translating it yields CASSPTGTGNIQYF.

A single count supports this clone. The chain uses TRBV9 and TRBJ2-2, with 7 positions matching TRBD2. The ends lost 1 base at V and 5 bases at J; junction bases unmatched: 5. This CDR3 contains 15 residues. CDR1 is SGDLS and CDR2 is YYNGEE in the germline V gene. The CDR3: CASSVRLLATGELFF. CDR3 in DNA: TGTGCCAGCAGCGTAAGGCTACTAGCGACCGGGGAGCTGTTTTTT.

The V call is TRBV6-1, the J call TRBJ1-2; D remains ambiguous. V lost 1 base and J 8 bases, leaving 11 bases between the germline ends. This CDR3 is 13 amino acids long. Germline V gives CDR1 MNHNS, CDR2 SASEGT. The CDR3 spells CASSEVQQSGYTF. CDR3 DNA sequence: TGTGCCAGCAGTGAAGTGCAACAGAGCGGCTACACCTTC.

V is TRBV4-1 and J is TRBJ1-1; 8 bases fit TRBD1. The germline V gene encodes CDR1 MGHRA and CDR2 YSYEKL. CDR3 length: 14 residues. V shed 2 bases, J shed 11 bases, and the junction held 10 bases outside the gene matches. The CDR3 coding sequence is TGCGCCAGCAGCCAAAGGGCAGGGGGCTTCCGCGCTTTCTTT. Translated, it gives CASSQRAGGFRAFF.

This chain joins TRBV10-3 and TRBJ1-4; maybe TRBD1 (6 bases). Germline CDR1 ENHRY, CDR2 SYGVKD. This CDR3 has 13 residues. V was shortened by 7 bases and J by 0 bases, with 6 bases between the two germline ends. The CDR3 sequence is CAIKGATNEKLFF. The CDR3 coding sequence is TGTGCCATCAAGGGGGCAACTAATGAAAAACTGTTTTTT.

V is TRBV3-1 (or the pseudogene TRBV3-2) and J is TRBJ2-2, with D possibly TRBD2 on 6 matching bases. The germline V gene has CDR1 LGHDT and CDR2 YNNKEL (reference sequence). V shed 5 bases and J shed 2 bases, with 15 bases lying between them. This CDR3 is built from 16 residues. CDR3 DNA: TGTGCCAGCAGCGTGGGACTGGGTAAAAACACCGGGGAGCTGTTTTTT. It is translated as CASSVGLGKNTGELFF.

The genes are TRBV19 and TRBJ2-7, with 13 bases fitting TRBD2. V lost 5 bases and J lost 7; bases outside the gene matches: 8. Germline V gene data show CDR1 as LNHDA and CDR2 as SQIVND (reference sequence). The CDR3 has 15 amino acids. The CDR3 spells CASSRGTSGMVEQYF. CDR3 sequence (DNA): TGTGCCAGTAGTCGGGGGACTAGCGGGATGGTGGAGCAGTACTTC.

The CDR3 region has the DNA TGCGCCAGCAGCTTCGATTCCATCGGCACCGGGGAGCTGTTTTTT. This gives the protein CASSFDSIGTGELFF. The rearrangement links TRBV5-1 to TRBJ2-2; no firm D call. CDR3 size: 15 residues. Germline CDR1 and CDR2: SGHRS and YFSETQ. Trimming pared 2 bases from V and 4 bases from J, leaving 12 bases between. Based on the CDR3 plus reference TRBV5-1 and TRBJ2-2, the full variable domain is KAGVTQTPRYLIKTRGQQVTLSCSPISGHRSVSWYQQTPGQGLQFLFEYFSETQRNKGNFPGRFSGRQFSNSRSEMNVSTLELGDSALYLCASSFDSIGTGELFFGEGSRLTVL.

The count of this clone is one. V usage is TRBV27 and J usage is TRBJ2-1; D call uncertain. Trimming left V 6 bases short and J 5 bases short, with 14 bases between. Germline V gives CDR1 MNHEY, CDR2 SMNVEV (reference sequence). There are 14 residues in the CDR3. DNA for the CDR3: TGTGCCAGCAGGCTCTCCAGGTCCGACAATGAGCAGTTCTTC. The encoded protein is CASRLSRSDNEQFF.

The V and J genes are TRBV29-1 and TRBJ2-1, with D possibly matching TRBD2 (6 bases). V shed 4 bases and J shed 10 bases, with 14 bases lying between them. This CDR3 contains 12 residues. Germline CDR1 is SQVTM and CDR2 is ANQGSEA. Written as DNA, the CDR3 is TGCAGCGTTGTCGAGGGTCGGGAGGAGCAGTTCTTC. Its protein product is CSVVEGREEQFF.

Only one count was recorded for this clone. The chain has TRBV11-2 and TRBJ2-2, with D possibly matching TRBD1 (6 bases). V was pared by 2 bases and J by 2 bases, with 12 bases between. Germline V gives CDR1 SGHAT, CDR2 FQNNGV. The CDR3 is 16 residues long. In DNA, the CDR3 is TGTGCCAGCAGCTTAAATGGACAGTATAACACCGGGGAGCTGTTTTTT. Translating it yields CASSLNGQYNTGELFF.